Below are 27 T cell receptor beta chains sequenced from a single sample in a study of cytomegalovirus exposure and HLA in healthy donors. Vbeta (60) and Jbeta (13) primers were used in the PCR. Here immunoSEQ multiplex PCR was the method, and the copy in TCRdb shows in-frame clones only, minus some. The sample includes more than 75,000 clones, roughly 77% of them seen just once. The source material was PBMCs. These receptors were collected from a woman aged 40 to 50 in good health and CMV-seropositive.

Written as DNA, the CDR3 is TGTGCCAGCTCACCATCGGGGGGCGGGGACATTCAGTACTTC. Amino acids: CASSPSGGGDIQYF. The chain combines TRBV18 with TRBJ2-4; D may be TRBD2 (7 bases). Between the trimmed V and J ends, which lost 2 bases and 8 bases, there was a span of 13 bases. This CDR3 is built from 14 residues. Germline V gene lookup returns CDR1 KGHSH and CDR2 LQKENI.

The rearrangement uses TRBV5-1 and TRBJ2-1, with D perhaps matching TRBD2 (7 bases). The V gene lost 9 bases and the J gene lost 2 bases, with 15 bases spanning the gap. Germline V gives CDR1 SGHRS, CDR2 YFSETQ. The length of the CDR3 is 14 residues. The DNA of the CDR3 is TGCGCCACGACCACGGGGGGCCCCTACAATGAGCAGTTCTTC. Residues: CATTTGGPYNEQFF.

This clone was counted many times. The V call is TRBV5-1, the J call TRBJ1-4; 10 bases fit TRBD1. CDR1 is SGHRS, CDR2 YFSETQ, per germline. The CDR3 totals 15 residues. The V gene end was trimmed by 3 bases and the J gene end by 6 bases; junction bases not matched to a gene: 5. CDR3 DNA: TGCGCCAGCAGCTCCCGGACAGGGGGTTATGAAAAACTGTTTTTT. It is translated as CASSSRTGGYEKLFF.

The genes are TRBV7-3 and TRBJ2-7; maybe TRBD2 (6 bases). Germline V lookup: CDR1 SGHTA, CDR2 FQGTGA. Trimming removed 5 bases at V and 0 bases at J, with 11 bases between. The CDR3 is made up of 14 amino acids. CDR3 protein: CASSRDSSSYEQYF. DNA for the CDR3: TGTGCCAGCAGCCGGGACTCGAGCTCCTACGAGCAGTACTTC.

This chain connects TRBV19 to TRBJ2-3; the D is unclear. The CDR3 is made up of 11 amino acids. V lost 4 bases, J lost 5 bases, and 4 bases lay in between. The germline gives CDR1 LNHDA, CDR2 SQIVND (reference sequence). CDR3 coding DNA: TGTGCCAGTAGTACAGGAGATACGCAGTATTTT. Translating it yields CASSTGDTQYF.

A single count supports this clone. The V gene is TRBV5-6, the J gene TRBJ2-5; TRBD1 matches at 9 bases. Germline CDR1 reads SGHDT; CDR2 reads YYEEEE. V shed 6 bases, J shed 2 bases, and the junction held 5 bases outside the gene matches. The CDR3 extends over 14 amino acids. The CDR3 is CASTIGQGQETQYF. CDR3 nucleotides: TGTGCCAGCACCATCGGACAGGGGCAAGAGACCCAGTACTTC.

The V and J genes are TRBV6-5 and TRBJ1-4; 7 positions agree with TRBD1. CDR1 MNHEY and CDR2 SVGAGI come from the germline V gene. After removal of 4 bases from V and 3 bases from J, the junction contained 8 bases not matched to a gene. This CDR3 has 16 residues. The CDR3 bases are TGTGCCAGCAGTTCTAAAATCAGGGGGTCTAATGAAAAACTGTTTTTT. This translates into CASSSKIRGSNEKLFF.

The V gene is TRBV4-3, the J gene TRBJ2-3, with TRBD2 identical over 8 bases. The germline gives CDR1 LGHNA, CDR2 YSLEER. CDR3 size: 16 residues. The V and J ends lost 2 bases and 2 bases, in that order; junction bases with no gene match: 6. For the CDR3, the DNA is TGCGCCAGCAGCCAATCAACTAGCGGTATCACAGATACGCAGTATTTT. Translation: CASSQSTSGITDTQYF.

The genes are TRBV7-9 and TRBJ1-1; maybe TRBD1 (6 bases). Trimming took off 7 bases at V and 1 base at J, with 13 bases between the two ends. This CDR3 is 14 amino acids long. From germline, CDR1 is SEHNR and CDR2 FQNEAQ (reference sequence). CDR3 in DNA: TGTGCCAGCATCCCGGGGGGCAGGAACACTGAAGCTTTCTTT. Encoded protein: CASIPGGRNTEAFF.

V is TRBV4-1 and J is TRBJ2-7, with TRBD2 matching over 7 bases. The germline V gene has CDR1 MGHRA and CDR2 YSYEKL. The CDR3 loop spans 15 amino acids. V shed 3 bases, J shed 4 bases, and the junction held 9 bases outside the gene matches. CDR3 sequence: CASSQTSRDLYEQYF. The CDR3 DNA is TGCGCCAGCAGCCAGACTAGCCGGGACTTATACGAGCAGTACTTC.

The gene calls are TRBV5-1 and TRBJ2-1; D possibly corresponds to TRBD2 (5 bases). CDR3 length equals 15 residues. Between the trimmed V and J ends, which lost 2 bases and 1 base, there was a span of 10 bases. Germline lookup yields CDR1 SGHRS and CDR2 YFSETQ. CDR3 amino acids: CASSLSGSSYNEQFF. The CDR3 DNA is TGCGCCAGCAGCTTAAGCGGATCGTCCTACAATGAGCAGTTCTTC.

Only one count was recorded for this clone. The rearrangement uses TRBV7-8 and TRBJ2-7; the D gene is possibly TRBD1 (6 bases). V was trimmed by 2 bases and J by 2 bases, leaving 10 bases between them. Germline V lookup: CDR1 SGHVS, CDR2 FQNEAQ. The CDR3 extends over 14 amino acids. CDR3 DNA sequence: TGTGCCAGCAGCTTACAAGGGGGACCCTACGAGCAGTACTTC. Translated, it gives CASSLQGGPYEQYF. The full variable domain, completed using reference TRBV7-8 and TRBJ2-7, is GAGVSQSPRYKVAKRGQDVALRCDPISGHVSLFWYQQALGQGPEFLTYFQNEAQLDKSGLPSDRFFAERPEGSVSTLKIQRTQQEDSAVYLCASSLQGGPYEQYFGPGTRLTVT.

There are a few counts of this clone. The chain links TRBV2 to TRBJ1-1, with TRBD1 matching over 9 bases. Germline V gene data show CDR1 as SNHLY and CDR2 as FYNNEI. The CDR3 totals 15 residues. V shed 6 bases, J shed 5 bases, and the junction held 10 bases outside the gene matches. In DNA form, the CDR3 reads TGTGCCAGCAGCTACGGACAGGGGAGATCAACTGAAGCTTTCTTT. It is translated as CASSYGQGRSTEAFF.

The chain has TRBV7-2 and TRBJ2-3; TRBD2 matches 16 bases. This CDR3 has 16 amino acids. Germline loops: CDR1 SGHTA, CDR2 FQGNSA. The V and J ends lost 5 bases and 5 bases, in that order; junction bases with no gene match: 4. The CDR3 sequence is CASSRGLAGGQDTQYF. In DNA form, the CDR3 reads TGTGCCAGCAGCCGGGGACTAGCGGGAGGGCAAGATACGCAGTATTTT.

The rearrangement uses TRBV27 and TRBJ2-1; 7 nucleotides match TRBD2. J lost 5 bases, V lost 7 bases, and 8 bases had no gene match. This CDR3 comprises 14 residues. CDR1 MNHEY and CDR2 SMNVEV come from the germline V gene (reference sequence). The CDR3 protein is CASNLGGSNNEQFF. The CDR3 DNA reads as TGTGCCAGCAACCTGGGGGGGTCCAACAATGAGCAGTTCTTC.

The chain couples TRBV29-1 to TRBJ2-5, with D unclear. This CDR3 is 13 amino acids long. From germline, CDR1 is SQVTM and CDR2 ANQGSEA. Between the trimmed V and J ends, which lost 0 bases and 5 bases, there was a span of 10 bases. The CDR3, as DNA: TGCAGCGTTGAAGATCGGAGTTGGGAGACCCAGTACTTC. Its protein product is CSVEDRSWETQYF.

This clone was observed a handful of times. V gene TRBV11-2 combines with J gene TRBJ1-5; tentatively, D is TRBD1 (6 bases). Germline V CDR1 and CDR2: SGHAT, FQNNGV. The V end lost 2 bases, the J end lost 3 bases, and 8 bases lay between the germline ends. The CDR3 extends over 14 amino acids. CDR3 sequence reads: CASSLQGFNQPQHF. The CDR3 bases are TGTGCCAGCAGCTTACAGGGGTTCAATCAGCCCCAGCATTTT.

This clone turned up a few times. The CDR3 sequence is CASSPDRGTATNEKLFF. Here the CDR3 DNA reads TGTGCCAGCAGCCCTGACAGGGGGACCGCAACTAATGAAAAACTGTTTTTT. J is TRBJ1-4 and V is TRBV27, with 9 bases that match TRBD1. Germline loops: CDR1 MNHEY, CDR2 SMNVEV (reference sequence). The length of the CDR3 is 17 residues. V trimming: 6 bases; J trimming: 0 bases; junction bases outside the gene matches: 8.

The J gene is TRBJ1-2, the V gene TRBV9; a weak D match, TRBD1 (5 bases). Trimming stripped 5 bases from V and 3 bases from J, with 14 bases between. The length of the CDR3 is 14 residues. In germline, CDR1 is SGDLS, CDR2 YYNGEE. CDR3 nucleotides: TGTGCCAGCAGGCCTGGGGGGGGAGACTATGGCTACACCTTC. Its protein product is CASRPGGGDYGYTF.

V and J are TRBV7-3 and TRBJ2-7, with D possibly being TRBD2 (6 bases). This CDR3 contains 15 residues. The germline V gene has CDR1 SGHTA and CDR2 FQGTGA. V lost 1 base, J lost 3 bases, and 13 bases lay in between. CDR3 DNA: TGTGCCAGCAGCTTAAGAGGGAGGAATGACTACGAGCAGTACTTC. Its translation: CASSLRGRNDYEQYF. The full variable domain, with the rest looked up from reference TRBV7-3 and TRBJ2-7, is GAGVSQTPSNKVTEKGKYVELRCDPISGHTALYWYRQSLGQGPEFLIYFQGTGAADDSGLPNDRFFAVRPEGSVSTLKIQRTERGDSAVYLCASSLRGRNDYEQYFGPGTRLTVT.

In DNA form, the CDR3 reads TGTGCCAGCAGTGGTGGACTAGCGGGCTCCACAGATACGCAGTATTTT. Translating it yields CASSGGLAGSTDTQYF. V is TRBV6-1 and J is TRBJ2-3, with 11 nucleotides matching TRBD2. The CDR3 covers 16 residues. Germline lookup yields CDR1 MNHNS and CDR2 SASEGT. Trimming cost V 4 bases and J 2 bases; bases outside gene matches: 5.

The CDR3 sequence: CASSWGGNTEAFF. In DNA, the CDR3 is TGTGCCAGCAGTTGGGGGGGCAACACTGAAGCTTTCTTT. J is TRBJ1-1 and V is TRBV6-6; D is perhaps TRBD1 (6 bases). CDR1 and CDR2 from the germline V gene are MNHNY and SVGAGI (reference sequence). The CDR3 sequence is 13 residues long. V lost 4 bases and J lost 2, with 8 bases in between.

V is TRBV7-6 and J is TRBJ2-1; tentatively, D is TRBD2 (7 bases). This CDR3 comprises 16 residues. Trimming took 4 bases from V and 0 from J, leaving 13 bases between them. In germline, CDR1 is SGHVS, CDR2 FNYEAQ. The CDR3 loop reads CASSWRGGSSYNEQFF. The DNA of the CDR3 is TGTGCCAGCAGCTGGAGGGGGGGGAGCTCCTACAATGAGCAGTTCTTC.

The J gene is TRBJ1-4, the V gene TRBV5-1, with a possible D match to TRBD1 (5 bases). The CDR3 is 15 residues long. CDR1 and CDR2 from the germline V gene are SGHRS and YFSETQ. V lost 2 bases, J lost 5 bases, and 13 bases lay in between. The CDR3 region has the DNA TGCGCCAGCAGCTTCCTCCAGGGTGAGAATGAAAAACTGTTTTTT. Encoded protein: CASSFLQGENEKLFF.

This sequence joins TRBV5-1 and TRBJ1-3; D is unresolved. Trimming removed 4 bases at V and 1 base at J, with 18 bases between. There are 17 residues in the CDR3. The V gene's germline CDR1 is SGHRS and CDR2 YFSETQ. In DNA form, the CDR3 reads TGCGCCAGCAGCCCGCGGGGAGAGACCAGATCTGGAAACACCATATATTTT. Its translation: CASSPRGETRSGNTIYF.

CDR3 nucleotides: TGTGCCAGCAGCTTGGTTCTCCCGCCAACATTAAATCAGCCCCAGCATTTT. This translates into CASSLVLPPTLNQPQHF. This chain joins TRBV5-6 and TRBJ1-5, with no clear D. The length of the CDR3 is 17 residues. V was shortened by 0 bases and J by 4 bases, with 17 bases between the two germline ends. The germline CDR1 and CDR2 sequences are SGHDT and YYEEEE.

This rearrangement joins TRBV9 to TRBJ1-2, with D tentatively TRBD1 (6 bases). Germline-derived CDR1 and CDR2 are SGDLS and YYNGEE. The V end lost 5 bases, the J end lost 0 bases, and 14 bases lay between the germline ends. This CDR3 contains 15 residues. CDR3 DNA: TGTGCCAGCAGTCCATTCGGGGACACTAACTATGGCTACACCTTC. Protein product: CASSPFGDTNYGYTF.